Below, 6 T cell receptor beta chains from the same sample are listed, as sequenced in a study of blood T cell repertoires in COVID-19. The protocol was immunoSEQ multiplex PCR, while the TCRdb copy is restricted to in-frame clones and leaves out a portion. This sample has about 410,000 clones; roughly 90% occur once, and the top ten carry around 1.5%. Sequenced material: peripheral blood. The receptor source for this set is a woman aged 40 to 50 with COVID-19, enrolled during active disease.

The CDR3 DNA reads TGTGCCAGCTCGGTCGGGACAGCCTACGAGCAGTACTTC. It yields the protein CASSVGTAYEQYF. This chain connects TRBV18 to TRBJ2-7; TRBD1 agrees at 7 bases. The germline V gene has CDR1 KGHSH and CDR2 LQKENI. The CDR3 contains 13 residues. J gave up 2 bases and V 6 bases, and 4 bases lay outside the gene matches.

The chain combines TRBV28 with TRBJ1-5; D perhaps matches TRBD1 (6 bases). Germline-derived CDR1 and CDR2 are MDHEN and SYDVKM. V gave up 6 bases and J gave up 3 bases, with 15 bases separating them. CDR3 length equals 15 residues. The CDR3 region has the DNA TGTGCCAGCAGCACGGGACAAGCCTCCAATCAGCCCCAGCATTTT. Translation: CASSTGQASNQPQHF.

The chain recombines TRBV6-5 with TRBJ2-1; D may be TRBD2 (5 bases). Between the trimmed V and J ends, which lost 8 bases and 9 bases, there was a span of 17 bases. Germline V CDR1 and CDR2: MNHEY, SVGAGI. This CDR3 is built from 13 residues. The CDR3 region has the DNA TGTGCCAGCTGGGGATACCTCGCGGGTGAGCAGTTCTTC. It encodes CASWGYLAGEQFF.

Worth noting for this clone: The junction does not match germline at one end; this may be a read error. This chain connects TRBV28 to TRBJ2-1; D unresolved. Germline V CDR1 and CDR2: MDHEN, SYDVKM. CDR3 size: 16 residues. The CDR3 coding sequence is TGTGCCAGCAGGTTATATTCTTTTTCACAATACAATGAGCAGTTCTTC. It yields the protein CASRLYSFSQYNEQFF.

The rearrangement joins TRBV4-2 to TRBJ2-2; 8 nucleotides agree with TRBD1. The CDR3 is 16 amino acids. CDR1 is LGHNA and CDR2 is YNFKEQ in the germline V gene. Losses at the gene ends were 1 base for V and 1 base for J; bases not matched to a gene: 2. CDR3 sequence reads: CASSQAGTGNTGELFF. The CDR3 region has the DNA TGTGCCAGCAGCCAAGCCGGGACAGGGAACACCGGGGAGCTGTTTTTT.

CDR3 coding DNA: TGTGCCAGCAGTTACGCCCAGGGACTAGCGGGCTACGAGCAGTACTTC. Protein sequence: CASSYAQGLAGYEQYF. This sequence joins TRBV6-2 or TRBV6-3 and TRBJ2-7; TRBD2 agrees at 12 bases. CDR1 and CDR2 from the germline V gene are MNHEY and SVGEGT. This CDR3 region has 16 residues. The J segment lost 3 bases and the V segment lost 2 bases, leaving 5 bases of the junction unmatched.